The 18 T cell receptor beta chains reported below all come from one sample, sequenced in a study of blood T cell repertoires in COVID-19. The data were produced by immunoSEQ multiplex PCR, yet TCRdb's version contains in-frame clones alone and is incomplete. The sample has 200,000 to 300,000 clones; roughly 88% are singletons. Sequenced: PBMCs or T cells enriched from blood (not recorded which). These receptor sequences come from a woman aged 35 to 49 with acute COVID-19.

The CDR3 sequence is CASSWGLAGVADTQYF. The CDR3 DNA reads TGTGCCAGCAGCTGGGGACTAGCGGGAGTTGCAGATACGCAGTATTTT. The chain couples TRBV7-2 to TRBJ2-3, with 14 bases identical to TRBD2. The CDR3 covers 16 residues. CDR1 is SGHTA, CDR2 FQGNSA, per germline. V trimming: 4 bases; J trimming: 4 bases; junction bases outside the gene matches: 4.

The rearrangement links TRBV5-1 to TRBJ1-2; 12 bases line up with TRBD1. Trimming removed 4 bases from V and 4 bases from J; junction bases left unmatched: 2. The CDR3 length is 14 residues. Germline CDR1 and CDR2: SGHRS and YFSETQ. CDR3 DNA: TGCGCCAGCAGCGTGGGACAGGGGGCCTATGGCTACACCTTC. The encoded protein is CASSVGQGAYGYTF.

In regard to this clone: As the CDR3 is not closed by the conserved phenylalanine or tryptophan, this likely results from a read error. No DNA is shown, since the ends of the CDR3 on it are uncertain; the CDR3 is the one TCRdb lists. The V gene is TRBV5-1, the J gene TRBJ2-7; the table assigns TRBD2, which was not confirmed against the DNA. Germline V lookup: CDR1 SGHRS, CDR2 YFSETQ. Termini included, the CDR3 measures 8 amino acids. The CDR3 protein is CASSLGRR.

The chain combines TRBV25-1 with TRBJ1-6; 11 bases are shared with TRBD1. Losses at the gene ends were 5 bases for V and 8 bases for J; bases not matched to a gene: 8. This CDR3 comprises 16 residues. The germline V gene encodes CDR1 MGHDK and CDR2 SYGVNS. The DNA of the CDR3 is TGTGCCAGCAGTCCCGGACAGGGGGCGTTTCATTCACCCCTCCACTTT. Translating it yields CASSPGQGAFHSPLHF.

The chain carries TRBV2 and TRBJ2-7; D is undetermined. Germline CDR1 reads SNHLY; CDR2 reads FYNNEI. The CDR3 is 13 amino acids. The V gene lost 2 bases and the J gene lost 2 bases, with 7 bases spanning the gap. CDR3 amino acids: CASSENYPYEQYV. Here the CDR3 DNA reads TGTGCCAGCAGTGAAAACTACCCCTACGAGCAGTACGTC.

This sequence joins TRBV19 and TRBJ1-4; TRBD1 is a possible D gene (5 bases). Germline V lookup: CDR1 LNHDA, CDR2 SQIVND (reference sequence). Trimming left V 5 bases short and J 7 bases short, with 8 bases between. This CDR3 is built from 12 residues. The CDR3 nucleotides are TGTGCCAGTAGTCCCAGGGCTGAAAAACTGTTTTTT. It specifies CASSPRAEKLFF.

This sequence joins TRBV20-1 and TRBJ1-2; tentative D call: TRBD1 (5 bases). The CDR3 loop spans 11 amino acids. Germline V gene data show CDR1 as DFQATT and CDR2 as SNEGSKA (reference sequence). The germline V and J ends were trimmed by 1 base and 12 bases, with 12 bases remaining between them. CDR3: CSARGTGVNTF. In DNA form, the CDR3 reads TGCAGTGCTAGAGGTACAGGTGTAAACACCTTC.

This rearrangement joins TRBV10-3 to TRBJ1-1, with a tentative D call TRBD1 (6 bases). This CDR3 has 15 residues. Trimming removed 4 bases at V and 1 base at J, with 13 bases between. Germline V gives CDR1 ENHRY, CDR2 SYGVKD. This chain's CDR3 is CAISVLTGKNTEAFF. CDR3 in DNA: TGTGCCATCAGTGTCTTGACAGGAAAGAACACTGAAGCTTTCTTT.

The rearrangement uses TRBV5-8 and TRBJ2-2, with 7 bases lining up with TRBD2. The CDR3 loop spans 17 amino acids. Germline V gene lookup returns CDR1 SGHTS and CDR2 YDEGEE. Trimming removed 2 bases from V and 4 bases from J; junction bases left unmatched: 11. CDR3 protein: CASSFDHRGEGTGELFF. CDR3 coding DNA: TGTGCCAGCAGCTTCGACCACAGAGGGGAGGGCACCGGGGAGCTGTTTTTT.

The rearrangement links TRBV4-1 to TRBJ2-4, with 9 positions matching TRBD1. The junction had 15 bases not matched to a gene; V was cut back by 4 bases and J by 8 bases. The CDR3 length is 17 residues. Germline V gene data show CDR1 as MGHRA and CDR2 as YSYEKL. The CDR3 here is CASSPGPGQGRGDIQYF. For the CDR3, the DNA is TGCGCCAGCAGCCCCGGACCCGGACAGGGGAGAGGGGACATTCAGTACTTC.

V gene TRBV4-3 combines with J gene TRBJ1-1; a weak D match, TRBD1 (5 bases). The V end lost 5 bases, the J end lost 1 base, and 17 bases lay between the germline ends. CDR1 is LGHNA and CDR2 is YSLEER in the germline V gene. CDR3 length: 16 amino acids. The CDR3 DNA sequence: TGCGCCAGCAGCAAAATCTACGATACAGGGAACACTGAAGCTTTCTTT. Residues: CASSKIYDTGNTEAFF.

The rearrangement joins TRBV13 to TRBJ2-1, with D tentatively TRBD1 (5 bases). Trimming removed 5 bases from V and 4 bases from J, with 12 bases in between. Germline V gives CDR1 PRHDT, CDR2 FYEKMQ (reference sequence). CDR3 length: 14 residues. CDR3 sequence reads: CASSERDSYNEQFF. In DNA form, the CDR3 reads TGTGCCAGCAGCGAGCGCGACAGTTACAATGAGCAGTTCTTC.

This clone was observed a handful of times. The V call is TRBV4-3, the J call TRBJ2-2, with 7 bases identical to TRBD2. The V gene's germline CDR1 is LGHNA and CDR2 YSLEER. The CDR3 is 15 residues long. V was clipped by 0 bases and J by 6 bases; unmatched bases: 4. The CDR3 DNA follows: TGCGCCAGCAGCCAAGAGGGAGGGAGAGCCGGGGAGCTGTTTTTT. It yields the protein CASSQEGGRAGELFF.

V is TRBV27 and J is TRBJ1-5, with 10 bases identical to TRBD1. Germline loops: CDR1 MNHEY, CDR2 SMNVEV (reference sequence). V lost 6 bases and J lost 6; bases outside the gene matches: 8. The CDR3 is made up of 15 amino acids. DNA for the CDR3: TGTGCCAGCAGGACAGGGGGCGGTTTGAGTCAGCCCCAGCATTTT. Encoded protein: CASRTGGGLSQPQHF.

J is TRBJ2-7 and V is TRBV15; 9 nucleotides match TRBD1. Germline V CDR1 and CDR2: LNHNV, YYDKDF (reference sequence). Germline trimming cut 5 bases from V and 5 bases from J; bases unmatched to any gene: 13. The CDR3 is 16 residues long. The chain's CDR3 is CATSGGEGTGSHEQYF. As DNA, the CDR3 is TGTGCCACCAGCGGGGGAGAGGGGACAGGGAGCCACGAGCAGTACTTC. Using reference TRBV15 and TRBJ2-7 for the parts outside the CDR3, the full variable domain is DAMVIQNPRYQVTQFGKPVTLSCSQTLNHNVMYWYQQKSSQAPKLLFHYYDKDFNNEADTPDNFQSRRPNTSFCFLDIRSPGLGDTAMYLCATSGGEGTGSHEQYFGPGTRLTVT.

The chain couples TRBV7-2 to TRBJ1-2, with TRBD1 matching over 8 bases. Unmatched junction bases numbered 11, after V lost 3 bases and J lost 8 bases. The CDR3 is 15 amino acids. CDR1 is SGHTA and CDR2 is FQGNSA in the germline V gene. CDR3 bases: TGTGCCAGCAGCTTGTCACAGGGGGTGGGCAAAGGCTACACCTTC. Translating it yields CASSLSQGVGKGYTF.

The chain has TRBV4-1 and TRBJ1-3, with a weak D call TRBD1 (6 bases). The V end was cut by 4 bases, the J end by 0 bases, with 16 bases between. CDR3 length: 17 amino acids. Germline V CDR1 and CDR2: MGHRA, YSYEKL. The CDR3 sequence: CASSPGEGGVSGNTIYF. DNA for the CDR3: TGCGCCAGCAGCCCCGGCGAAGGGGGGGTCTCTGGAAACACCATATATTTT.

V is TRBV5-1 and J is TRBJ2-1, with 8 positions matching TRBD2. The germline V gene encodes CDR1 SGHRS and CDR2 YFSETQ. The CDR3 is 15 amino acids. Trimming cost V 4 bases and J 5 bases; bases outside gene matches: 8. The CDR3 sequence: CASSPIAGTNNEQFF. CDR3 sequence (DNA): TGCGCCAGCAGCCCAATAGCGGGGACGAACAATGAGCAGTTCTTC. Full variable domain (missing parts from reference TRBV5-1 and TRBJ2-1): KAGVTQTPRYLIKTRGQQVTLSCSPISGHRSVSWYQQTPGQGLQFLFEYFSETQRNKGNFPGRFSGRQFSNSRSEMNVSTLELGDSALYLCASSPIAGTNNEQFFGPGTRLTVL.